This T cell receptor beta chain originates from a study of response to subunit inactivated influenza vaccine. TCRdb used MiXCR to reprocess the RT-PCR reads, holding one entry per CDR3 protein. The table has 300,000 to 350,000 distinct CDR3 sequences, 22% seen once; the top ten hold 10% to 13%. Remarks on this clonotype: As yet, its antigen is unknown.

Germline V CDR1 and CDR2: LNHDA, SQIVND (reference sequence). This CDR3 is 14 amino acids long. Between the trimmed V and J ends, which lost 5 bases and 2 bases, there was a span of 9 bases. General study results and limits: Seasonal influenza vaccination, on each occasion, was suggested by the authors to recruit few new T cells.

This material consisted of PBMCs from blood, taken about 19 months after vaccination. The chain has TRBV19 and TRBJ1-4; D is unresolved. The TCR sequence derives from a man in his fifties or sixties who received an inactivated influenza vaccine. The CDR3 loop is CASSFSLTNEKLFF. CDR3 DNA: TGTGCCAGTAGTTTTTCCCTCACTAATGAAAAACTGTTTTTT.